The rows below give T cell receptor beta chains drawn from one sample of a study of blood T cells in healthy people across ages. In TCRdb, the 5' RACE reads were re-called with MiXCR into one record per CDR3 protein. The table shows about 800,000 distinct CDR3 sequences, with around a quarter occurring only once. The data were also submitted as part of a second study, on T cells of mothers and their children.

Source material: blood. The receptors derive from a boy aged 5 to 17 in good health. Each CDR3 is given with its conserved first and last residue. Fields, in order: clone size, D gene, J gene, V gene, CDR3 protein, CDR3 DNA. A D gene is named only where the DNA matches it firmly. For some rows the clone size is stated as once, few or many, or as a class when expanded; others skip it.

clone size: -; D gene: -; J gene: TRBJ2-4; V gene: TRBV7-2; CDR3 protein: CASSRTGLSGTIQYF; CDR3 DNA: TGTGCCAGCAGCAGAACAGGGTTAAGCGGTACCATTCAGTACTTC
clone size: -; D gene: -; J gene: TRBJ2-7; V gene: TRBV11-1; CDR3 protein: CASSPSGWTPGGAEQYF; CDR3 DNA: TGTGCCAGCAGCCCGTCGGGGTGGACTCCCGGCGGGGCCGAGCAGTACTTC
clone size: -; D gene: -; J gene: TRBJ2-1; V gene: TRBV7-9; CDR3 protein: CASSLGPGFFRQFF; CDR3 DNA: TGTGCCAGCAGCTTAGGTCCGGGATTTTTTAGGCAGTTCTTC
clone size: -; D gene: -; J gene: TRBJ2-7; V gene: TRBV29-1; CDR3 protein: CSVVGGKTTYEQYF; CDR3 DNA: TGCAGCGTTGTGGGGGGAAAGACTACCTACGAGCAGTACTTC
clone size: few; D gene: TRBD2; J gene: TRBJ2-7; V gene: TRBV12-3/TRBV12-4; CDR3 protein: CASSHLAGSYEQYF; CDR3 DNA: TGTGCCAGCAGTCACCTAGCGGGTTCCTACGAGCAGTACTTC
clone size: few; D gene: -; J gene: TRBJ2-7; V gene: TRBV21-1; CDR3 protein: CASSICRGRGEQYF; CDR3 DNA: TGTGCCAGCAGCATATGCAGGGGACGGGGCGAGCAGTACTTC
clone size: -; D gene: -; J gene: TRBJ2-4; V gene: TRBV21-1; CDR3 protein: CASSSGTGTKRYIQYF; CDR3 DNA: TGTGCCAGCAGCAGCGGCACAGGTACGAAGAGATACATTCAGTACTTC
clone size: few; D gene: -; J gene: TRBJ2-7; V gene: TRBV20-1; CDR3 protein: CSASTPPSYEQYF; CDR3 DNA: TGCAGTGCTAGTACACCCCCATCCTACGAGCAGTACTTC
clone size: many; D gene: -; J gene: TRBJ2-7; V gene: TRBV20-1; CDR3 protein: CSARGEGSYEQYF; CDR3 DNA: TGCAGTGCTAGAGGGGAAGGCTCCTACGAGCAGTACTTC
clone size: -; D gene: -; J gene: TRBJ2-3; V gene: TRBV28; CDR3 protein: CATGERTDTQYF; CDR3 DNA: TGTGCCACAGGGGAGAGGACAGATACGCAGTATTTT
clone size: -; D gene: -; J gene: TRBJ1-1; V gene: TRBV20-1; CDR3 protein: CSARIREAFF; CDR3 DNA: TGCAGTGCTAGAATTCGTGAAGCTTTCTTT
clone size: -; D gene: TRBD2; J gene: TRBJ2-1; V gene: TRBV7-2; CDR3 protein: CASSEGLGGSNEQFF; CDR3 DNA: TGTGCCAGCAGCGAAGGACTAGGAGGTTCCAATGAGCAGTTCTTC
clone size: few; D gene: TRBD1; J gene: TRBJ2-7; V gene: TRBV27; CDR3 protein: CASSLAGTGFSYEQYF; CDR3 DNA: TGTGCCAGCAGTTTAGCCGGGACAGGGTTTTCCTACGAGCAGTACTTC
clone size: -; D gene: TRBD2; J gene: TRBJ2-5; V gene: TRBV30; CDR3 protein: CACLAGYQTTQYF; CDR3 DNA: TGTGCCTGCCTAGCGGGGTATCAGACGACCCAGTACTTC
clone size: -; D gene: -; J gene: TRBJ2-1; V gene: TRBV12-3/TRBV12-4; CDR3 protein: CASSLDHPAGYNEQFF; CDR3 DNA: TGTGCCAGCAGTTTAGATCATCCGGCGGGATACAATGAGCAGTTCTTC
clone size: few; D gene: TRBD1; J gene: TRBJ2-1; V gene: TRBV14; CDR3 protein: CASSQDLYRGYYNEQFF; CDR3 DNA: TGTGCCAGCAGCCAAGATCTATACAGGGGGTACTACAATGAGCAGTTCTTC
clone size: few; D gene: TRBD2; J gene: TRBJ2-3; V gene: TRBV5-1; CDR3 protein: CASSPGLAGNPDTQYF; CDR3 DNA: TGCGCCAGCAGCCCCGGACTAGCGGGAAATCCAGATACGCAGTATTTT
clone size: -; D gene: -; J gene: TRBJ2-2; V gene: TRBV29-1; CDR3 protein: CSAGGRANTGELFF; CDR3 DNA: TGCAGCGCTGGGGGCAGAGCGAACACCGGGGAGCTGTTTTTT
clone size: few; D gene: -; J gene: TRBJ2-7; V gene: TRBV5-1; CDR3 protein: CASSLIQGMGEQYF; CDR3 DNA: TGCGCCAGCAGCTTAATCCAGGGAATGGGCGAGCAGTACTTC
clone size: -; D gene: -; J gene: TRBJ2-1; V gene: TRBV30; CDR3 protein: CAWSYGPYSEQFF; CDR3 DNA: TGTGCCTGGAGCTACGGGCCCTACAGTGAGCAGTTCTTC
clone size: few; D gene: TRBD1; J gene: TRBJ2-1; V gene: TRBV4-2; CDR3 protein: CASSREQGQINEQFF; CDR3 DNA: TGTGCCAGCAGCCGCGAACAGGGGCAAATTAATGAGCAGTTCTTC
clone size: many; D gene: TRBD2; J gene: TRBJ2-5; V gene: TRBV7-9; CDR3 protein: CASSLGLAGEETQYF; CDR3 DNA: TGTGCCAGCAGCTTGGGACTAGCGGGGGAAGAGACCCAGTACTTC
clone size: -; D gene: TRBD2; J gene: TRBJ2-1; V gene: TRBV12-3/TRBV12-4; CDR3 protein: CASSLAGGPVNEQFF; CDR3 DNA: TGTGCCAGCAGTTTAGCGGGAGGGCCGGTGAATGAGCAGTTCTTC
clone size: few; D gene: TRBD1; J gene: TRBJ1-1; V gene: TRBV29-1; CDR3 protein: CSVDGGGRGTEAFF; CDR3 DNA: TGCAGCGTTGATGGAGGGGGCAGGGGGACTGAAGCTTTCTTT
clone size: -; D gene: TRBD1; J gene: TRBJ1-1; V gene: TRBV14; CDR3 protein: CASSPDRVSAEAFF; CDR3 DNA: TGTGCCAGCAGCCCTGACAGGGTGTCCGCTGAAGCTTTCTTT
clone size: few; D gene: -; J gene: TRBJ2-7; V gene: TRBV6-2/TRBV6-3; CDR3 protein: CASSYSGPRFQDVGITSSCEQYF; CDR3 DNA: TGTGCCAGCAGTTACTCGGGGCCGAGGTTTCAGGACGTAGGTATTACATCCTCCTGCGAGCAGTACTTT
clone size: many; D gene: -; J gene: TRBJ1-1; V gene: TRBV28; CDR3 protein: CASSLYEVTEAFF; CDR3 DNA: TGTGCCAGCAGTTTATACGAGGTCACTGAAGCTTTCTTT
clone size: few; D gene: -; J gene: TRBJ2-4; V gene: TRBV19; CDR3 protein: CATENRGAAKNIQYF; CDR3 DNA: TGTGCCACCGAGAATCGGGGGGCGGCCAAAAACATTCAGTACTTC
clone size: -; D gene: TRBD2; J gene: TRBJ2-1; V gene: TRBV7-2; CDR3 protein: CASSSRAGGPSNEQFF; CDR3 DNA: TGTGCCAGCAGCTCCCGGGCGGGGGGCCCATCCAATGAGCAGTTCTTC
clone size: -; D gene: TRBD2; J gene: TRBJ2-5; V gene: TRBV20-1; CDR3 protein: CSARSISGGETQYF; CDR3 DNA: TGCAGTGCGAGATCGATTAGCGGGGGCGAGACCCAGTACTTC
clone size: few; D gene: TRBD1; J gene: TRBJ2-7; V gene: TRBV4-1; CDR3 protein: CASSPGTGEWYEQYF; CDR3 DNA: TGCGCCAGCAGCCCTGGGACAGGGGAGTGGTACGAGCAGTACTTC
clone size: few; D gene: TRBD2; J gene: TRBJ2-4; V gene: TRBV28; CDR3 protein: CASSLGGSSNIQYF; CDR3 DNA: TGTGCCAGCAGTTTAGGCGGGAGTAGTAACATTCAGTACTTC
clone size: few; D gene: TRBD1; J gene: TRBJ1-4; V gene: TRBV12-3/TRBV12-4; CDR3 protein: CASSTGTGGEKLFF; CDR3 DNA: TGTGCCAGCAGCACCGGGACAGGGGGCGAGAAACTGTTTTTT
clone size: -; D gene: -; J gene: TRBJ1-4; V gene: TRBV7-2; CDR3 protein: CASSLGGLAGPLFF; CDR3 DNA: TGTGCCAGCAGCTTGGGGGGGCTGGCAGGTCCACTGTTTTTT
clone size: -; D gene: -; J gene: TRBJ2-5; V gene: TRBV5-1; CDR3 protein: CASSWGINQETQYF; CDR3 DNA: TGCGCCAGCAGCTGGGGGATAAACCAAGAGACCCAGTACTTC
clone size: many; D gene: -; J gene: TRBJ2-7; V gene: TRBV6-6; CDR3 protein: CASSPRAGSSYEQYF; CDR3 DNA: TGTGCCAGCAGTCCCCGGGCAGGGAGCTCCTACGAGCAGTACTTC
clone size: few; D gene: -; J gene: TRBJ2-3; V gene: TRBV4-1; CDR3 protein: CASSHPITDTQYF; CDR3 DNA: TGCGCCAGCAGCCACCCCATTACAGATACGCAGTATTTT
clone size: -; D gene: TRBD1; J gene: TRBJ1-1; V gene: TRBV4-3; CDR3 protein: CASSQDLTGANEAFF; CDR3 DNA: TGCGCCAGCAGCCAAGACTTAACAGGGGCAAATGAAGCTTTCTTT
clone size: -; D gene: TRBD1; J gene: TRBJ1-2; V gene: TRBV7-9; CDR3 protein: CASSQLSTGETNYGYTF; CDR3 DNA: TGTGCCAGCAGCCAACTGTCGACAGGGGAAACTAACTATGGCTACACCTTC
clone size: -; D gene: -; J gene: TRBJ2-1; V gene: TRBV11-2; CDR3 protein: CASSLDPTAQGYNEQFF; CDR3 DNA: TGTGCCAGCAGCTTAGATCCCACAGCGCAGGGCTACAATGAGCAGTTCTTC
clone size: -; D gene: -; J gene: TRBJ1-3; V gene: TRBV5-1; CDR3 protein: CASSLSLGGSGNTIYF; CDR3 DNA: TGCGCCAGCAGCTTGTCTCTGGGGGGATCTGGAAACACCATATATTTT
clone size: few; D gene: -; J gene: TRBJ2-6; V gene: TRBV13; CDR3 protein: CASSLRQGNSGANVLTF; CDR3 DNA: TGTGCCAGCAGCTTACGGCAGGGGAACTCTGGGGCCAACGTCCTGACTTTC
clone size: -; D gene: TRBD2; J gene: TRBJ2-1; V gene: TRBV12-3/TRBV12-4; CDR3 protein: CASSFQREGRANEQFF; CDR3 DNA: TGTGCCAGCAGTTTCCAGCGGGAGGGCCGGGCGAATGAGCAGTTCTTC
clone size: few; D gene: -; J gene: TRBJ1-1; V gene: TRBV25-1; CDR3 protein: CASGRLDTEAFF; CDR3 DNA: TGTGCCAGCGGGCGATTGGATACTGAAGCTTTCTTT
clone size: -; D gene: TRBD2; J gene: TRBJ2-5; V gene: TRBV7-2; CDR3 protein: CASSLLGREGRLETQYF; CDR3 DNA: TGTGCCAGCAGCCTCCTCGGGCGGGAGGGCCGGTTGGAGACCCAGTACTTC
clone size: -; D gene: TRBD1; J gene: TRBJ2-1; V gene: TRBV14; CDR3 protein: CASSRDRVSYNEQFF; CDR3 DNA: TGTGCCAGCAGCCGGGACAGGGTTAGCTACAATGAGCAGTTCTTC
clone size: -; D gene: -; J gene: TRBJ2-7; V gene: TRBV30; CDR3 protein: CAWGVGVSYEQYF; CDR3 DNA: TGTGCCTGGGGAGTTGGGGTCTCCTACGAGCAGTACTTC
clone size: -; D gene: -; J gene: TRBJ2-5; V gene: TRBV29-1; CDR3 protein: CSANFGGRGTQYF; CDR3 DNA: TGCAGCGCCAATTTTGGCGGCCGTGGGACCCAGTACTTC
clone size: -; D gene: TRBD1; J gene: TRBJ2-2; V gene: TRBV7-9; CDR3 protein: CASSIDRVMTGELFF; CDR3 DNA: TGTGCCAGCAGTATAGACAGGGTAATGACCGGGGAGCTGTTTTTT
clone size: few; D gene: -; J gene: TRBJ2-5; V gene: TRBV11-2; CDR3 protein: CASSFGRSRGETQYF; CDR3 DNA: TGTGCCAGCAGCTTTGGTCGGAGCCGAGGGGAGACCCAGTACTTC
clone size: -; D gene: TRBD1; J gene: TRBJ2-7; V gene: TRBV5-5; CDR3 protein: CASRSDRASGEQYF; CDR3 DNA: TGTGCCAGCAGATCGGACAGGGCGAGCGGCGAGCAGTACTTC
clone size: few; D gene: -; J gene: TRBJ1-1; V gene: TRBV19; CDR3 protein: CASSMGPENTEAFF; CDR3 DNA: TGTGCCAGTAGTATGGGACCCGAGAACACTGAAGCTTTCTTT
clone size: -; D gene: -; J gene: TRBJ1-1; V gene: TRBV29-1; CDR3 protein: CSVWIAEAFF; CDR3 DNA: TGCAGCGTTTGGATCGCTGAAGCTTTCTTT
clone size: few; D gene: -; J gene: TRBJ1-2; V gene: TRBV6-1; CDR3 protein: CASSEAPGNGYTF; CDR3 DNA: TGTGCCAGCAGTGAAGCGCCGGGTAACGGCTACACCTTC
clone size: -; D gene: -; J gene: TRBJ1-2; V gene: TRBV24-1; CDR3 protein: CAASDPSVPNYGYTF; CDR3 DNA: TGTGCCGCCAGTGATCCTTCCGTCCCTAACTATGGCTACACCTTC
clone size: -; D gene: -; J gene: TRBJ2-7; V gene: TRBV28; CDR3 protein: CASSLNREADEQYF; CDR3 DNA: TGTGCCAGCAGTTTAAACAGGGAAGCGGACGAGCAGTACTTC
clone size: -; D gene: -; J gene: TRBJ2-7; V gene: TRBV4-1; CDR3 protein: CASSQGRSSEQCF; CDR3 DNA: TGCGCCAGCAGCCAAGGGCGCTCCTCCGAGCAGTGCTTC
clone size: few; D gene: -; J gene: TRBJ1-1; V gene: TRBV28; CDR3 protein: CASSLKGRVVAFF; CDR3 DNA: TGTGCCAGCAGTTTAAAGGGCAGGGTGGTCGCTTTCTTT
clone size: few; D gene: -; J gene: TRBJ2-2; V gene: TRBV12-3/TRBV12-4; CDR3 protein: CASSLGLIYTGELFF; CDR3 DNA: TGTGCCAGCAGTTTAGGTCTAATATACACCGGGGAGCTGTTTTTT
clone size: -; D gene: TRBD1; J gene: TRBJ2-7; V gene: TRBV7-3; CDR3 protein: CASSLTGQGGYEQYF; CDR3 DNA: TGTGCCAGCAGCTTAACCGGACAGGGTGGGTACGAGCAGTACTTC